Following are 3 T cell receptor beta chains from one sample sequenced in a study of control samples from healthy donors and cancer patients. Libraries were prepared by immunoSEQ multiplex PCR; TCRdb keeps only in-frame clonotypes and omits some of them. The profile shows some 74,000 clones, 70% to 90% of them singletons. The specimen was blood. The receptors were gathered from a woman aged 45 to 65 in good health.

The chain has TRBV19 and TRBJ2-7; no definite D call. V lost 5 bases and J 1 base, leaving 9 bases between the germline ends. Per the germline V gene, CDR1 is LNHDA and CDR2 is SQIVND (reference sequence). CDR3 size: 13 residues. The CDR3 nucleotides read TGTGCCAGTAGTCTCCTAGGTTCCTACGAGCAGTACTTC. Translating gives CASSLLGSYEQYF. The full variable domain, rest sourced from reference TRBV19 and TRBJ2-7, is DGGITQSPKYLFRKEGQNVTLSCEQNLNHDAMYWYRQDPGQGLRLIYYSQIVNDFQKGDIAEGYSVSREKKESFPLTVTSAQKNPTAFYLCASSLLGSYEQYFGPGTRLTVT.

This clone has only one observation. The chain is built from TRBV18 and TRBJ1-4; 8 bases map to TRBD1. CDR1 KGHSH and CDR2 LQKENI come from the germline V gene. V was pared by 5 bases and J by 8 bases, with 7 bases of the junction left unmatched. This CDR3 is built from 14 residues. DNA for the CDR3: TGTGCCAGCTCAAGTGGGACAGGCCGCGAAAAACTGTTTTTT. This encodes CASSSGTGREKLFF.

The chain has TRBV7-2 and TRBJ2-1; D is unresolved. CDR1 and CDR2 (germline): SGHTA, FQGNSA. Trimming took off 2 bases at V and 4 bases at J, with 9 bases between the two ends. This CDR3 contains 14 residues. The CDR3 coding sequence is TGTGCCAGCAGCTTACATCCCGGTTACAATGAGCAGTTCTTC. It encodes CASSLHPGYNEQFF.